Listed below are T cell receptor beta chains from one sample, sequenced in a study of radiotherapy plus CTLA-4 blockade in lung cancer. The table came from immunoSEQ multiplex PCR; TCRdb's copy has only in-frame clones and leaves some out. In the table there are about 68,000 clones, 79% of which are singletons. Sequenced here: peripheral blood, sampled from a patient treated with radiotherapy plus ipilimumab. These receptors originate from a human donor with non-small cell lung cancer who had a complete response to radiotherapy plus ipilimumab. CDR3s include the opening cysteine and the closing phenylalanine or tryptophan. A D gene is named only where the DNA matches it firmly. Only part of the rows carry a size: once, few, many, or a class if the clone is expanded.

v_call,j_call,cdr3_length,d_call,clone_size,cdr3_aa,cdr3_nt
TRBV7-9,TRBJ1-1,14,TRBD1,-,CASSRDRGRTEAFF,TGTGCCAGCAGCCGGGACAGGGGAAGAACTGAAGCTTTCTTT
TRBV9,TRBJ1-2,16,TRBD1,once,CASSPSGGQDYYGYTF,TGTGCCAGCAGCCCCAGTGGGGGACAGGACTACTATGGCTACACCTTC
TRBV4-1,TRBJ2-3,15,TRBD1,-,CASSQEFKGASTQYF,TGCGCCAGCAGCCAAGAGTTCAAGGGGGCTTCTACGCAGTATTTT
TRBV11-3,TRBJ1-1,12,-,-,CASSFSLTKAFF,TGTGCCAGCAGCTTCTCATTGACTAAAGCTTTCTTT
TRBV19,TRBJ2-3,17,-,-,CASSIGLVQGRTDTQYF,TGTGCCAGTAGTATAGGGCTCGTGCAGGGGCGCACAGATACGCAGTATTTT
TRBV7-9,TRBJ1-4,15,-,-,CASSLFGGRDEKLFF,TGTGCCAGCAGCTTATTCGGAGGGAGAGATGAAAAACTGTTTTTT
TRBV27,TRBJ2-1,17,TRBD2,-,CASSPLPGTSPYNEQFF,TGTGCCAGCAGTCCCCTCCCCGGGACTAGTCCCTACAATGAGCAGTTCTTC
TRBV7-9,TRBJ2-3,17,TRBD1,-,CASSLALGRDRADTQYF,TGTGCCAGCAGCTTAGCGCTAGGGAGGGACAGGGCAGATACGCAGTATTTT
TRBV7-9,TRBJ2-1,15,TRBD1,-,CASSRLGGTYNEQFF,TGTGCCAGCAGCCGCCTAGGGGGCACCTACAATGAGCAGTTCTTC
TRBV7-9,TRBJ2-2,11,-,-,CATAATGELFF,TGTGCCACCGCGGCCACCGGGGAGCTGTTTTTT
TRBV6-5,TRBJ2-1,16,TRBD1,-,CASSYEGTGGRNEQFF,TGTGCCAGCAGTTACGAGGGGACAGGGGGCCGGAATGAGCAGTTCTTC
TRBV7-2,TRBJ2-3,12,-,once,CASSTYTDTQYF,TGTGCCAGCAGCACTTACACAGATACGCAGTATTTT
TRBV6-1,TRBJ2-5,13,TRBD1,-,CASTRDSQETQYF,TGTGCCAGCACCCGGGACAGCCAAGAGACCCAGTACTTC
TRBV4-1,TRBJ1-2,15,TRBD1,-,CASSPIDRGWYGYTF,TGCGCCAGCAGCCCAATTGACAGGGGTTGGTATGGCTACACCTTC
TRBV30,TRBJ1-6,15,-,-,CASDSYYSYNSPLHF,TGTGCCTCGGACAGTTACTACTCCTATAATTCACCCCTCCACTTT
TRBV9,TRBJ1-5,14,-,-,CASSVAGNNQPQHF,TGTGCCAGCAGCGTAGCAGGGAACAATCAGCCCCAGCATTTT
TRBV7-9,TRBJ2-2,14,TRBD1,-,CASQGQGDTGELFF,TGTGCCAGCCAGGGACAGGGGGACACCGGGGAGCTGTTTTTT
TRBV5-1,TRBJ2-7,15,-,-,CASSLGAAGAYEQYF,TGCGCCAGCAGCTTGGGGGCAGCCGGAGCCTACGAGCAGTACTTC